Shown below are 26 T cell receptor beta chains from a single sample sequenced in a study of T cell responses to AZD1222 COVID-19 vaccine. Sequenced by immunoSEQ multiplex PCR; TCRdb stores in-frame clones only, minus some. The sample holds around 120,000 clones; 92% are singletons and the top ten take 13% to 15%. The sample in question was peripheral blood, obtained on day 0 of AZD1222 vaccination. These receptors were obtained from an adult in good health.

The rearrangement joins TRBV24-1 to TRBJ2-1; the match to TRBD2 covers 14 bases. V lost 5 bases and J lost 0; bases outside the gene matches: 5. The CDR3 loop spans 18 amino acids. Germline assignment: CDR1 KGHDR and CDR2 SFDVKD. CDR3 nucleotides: TGTGCCACCAGTGCAGGACTAGCGGGAGGCCCCTCCTACAATGAGCAGTTCTTC. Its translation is CATSAGLAGGPSYNEQFF.

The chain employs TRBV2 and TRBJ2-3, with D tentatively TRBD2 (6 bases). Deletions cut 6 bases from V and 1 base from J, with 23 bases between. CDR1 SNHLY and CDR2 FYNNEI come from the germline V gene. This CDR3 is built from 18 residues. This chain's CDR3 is CASSLRGPAGIRTDTQYF. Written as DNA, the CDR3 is TGTGCCAGCAGCCTTCGGGGACCCGCGGGGATCCGCACAGATACGCAGTATTTT.

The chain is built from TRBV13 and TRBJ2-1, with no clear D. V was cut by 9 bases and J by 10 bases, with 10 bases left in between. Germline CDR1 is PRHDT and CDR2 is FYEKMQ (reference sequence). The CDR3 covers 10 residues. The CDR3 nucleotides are TGTGCCAGTGGATTACGGGAGCAGTTCTTC. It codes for CASGLREQFF.

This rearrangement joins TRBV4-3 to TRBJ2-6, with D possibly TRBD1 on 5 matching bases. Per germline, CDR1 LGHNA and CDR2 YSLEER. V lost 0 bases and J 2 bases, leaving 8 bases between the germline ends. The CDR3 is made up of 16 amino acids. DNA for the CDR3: TGCGCCAGCAGCCAAGATCCAGGGACTGGGGCCAACGTCCTGACTTTC. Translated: CASSQDPGTGANVLTF.

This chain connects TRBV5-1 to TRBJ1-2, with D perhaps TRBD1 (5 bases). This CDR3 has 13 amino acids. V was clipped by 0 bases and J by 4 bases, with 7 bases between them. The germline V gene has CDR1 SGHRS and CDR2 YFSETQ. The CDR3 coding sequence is TGCGCCAGCAGCTTGGGGGGGAGCTATGGCTACACCTTC. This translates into CASSLGGSYGYTF.

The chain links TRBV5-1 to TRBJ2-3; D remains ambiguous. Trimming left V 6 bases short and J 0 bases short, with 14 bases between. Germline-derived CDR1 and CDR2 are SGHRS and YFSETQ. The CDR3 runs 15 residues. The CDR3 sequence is CASNTVDSSTDTQYF. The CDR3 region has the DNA TGCGCCAGCAACACAGTTGATTCTAGCACAGATACGCAGTATTTT.

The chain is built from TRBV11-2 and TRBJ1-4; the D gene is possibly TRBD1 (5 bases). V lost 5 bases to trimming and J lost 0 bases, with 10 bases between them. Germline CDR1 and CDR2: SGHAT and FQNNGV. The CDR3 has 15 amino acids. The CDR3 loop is CASSRGGSTNEKLFF. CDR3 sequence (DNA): TGTGCCAGCAGCCGGGGGGGGTCAACTAATGAAAAACTGTTTTTT.

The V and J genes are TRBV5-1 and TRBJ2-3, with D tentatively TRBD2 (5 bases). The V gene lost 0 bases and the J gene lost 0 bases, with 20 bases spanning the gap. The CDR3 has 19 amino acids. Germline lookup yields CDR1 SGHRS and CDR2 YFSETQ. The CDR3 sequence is CASSLVADFIRASTDTQYF. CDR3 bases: TGCGCCAGCAGCTTGGTGGCGGACTTCATTAGAGCTAGCACAGATACGCAGTATTTT.

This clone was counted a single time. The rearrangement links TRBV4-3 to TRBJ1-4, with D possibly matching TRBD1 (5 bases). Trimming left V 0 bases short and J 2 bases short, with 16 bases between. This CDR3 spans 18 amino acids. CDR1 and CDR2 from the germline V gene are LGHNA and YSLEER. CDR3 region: CASSQDPGVGATNEKLFF. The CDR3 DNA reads TGCGCCAGCAGCCAAGATCCGGGCGTTGGGGCTACTAATGAAAAACTGTTTTTT.

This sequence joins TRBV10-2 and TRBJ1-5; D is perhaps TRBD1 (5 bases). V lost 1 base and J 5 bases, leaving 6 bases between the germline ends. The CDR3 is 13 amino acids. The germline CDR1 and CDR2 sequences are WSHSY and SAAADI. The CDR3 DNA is TGCGCCAGCAGTGAGTTGGGGGATCAGCCCCAGCATTTT. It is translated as CASSELGDQPQHF.

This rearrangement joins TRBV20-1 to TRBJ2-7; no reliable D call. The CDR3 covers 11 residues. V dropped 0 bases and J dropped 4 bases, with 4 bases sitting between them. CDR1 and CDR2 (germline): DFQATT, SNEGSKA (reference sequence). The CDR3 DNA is TGCAGTGCTAGAGACAATTACGAGCAGTACTTC. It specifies CSARDNYEQYF.

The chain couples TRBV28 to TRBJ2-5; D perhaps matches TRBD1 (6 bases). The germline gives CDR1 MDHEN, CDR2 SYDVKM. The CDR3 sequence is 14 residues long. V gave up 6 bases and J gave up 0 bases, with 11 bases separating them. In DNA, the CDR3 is TGTGCCAGCAGACCCGACAGGTACCAAGAGACCCAGTACTTC. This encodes CASRPDRYQETQYF.

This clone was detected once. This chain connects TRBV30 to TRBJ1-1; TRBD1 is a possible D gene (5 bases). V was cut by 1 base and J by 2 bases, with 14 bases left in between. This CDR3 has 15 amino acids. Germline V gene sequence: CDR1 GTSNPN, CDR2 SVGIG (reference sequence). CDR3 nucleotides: TGTGCCTGGAGTGCGCCCTCCAGGGTTAACACTGAAGCTTTCTTT. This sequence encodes CAWSAPSRVNTEAFF.

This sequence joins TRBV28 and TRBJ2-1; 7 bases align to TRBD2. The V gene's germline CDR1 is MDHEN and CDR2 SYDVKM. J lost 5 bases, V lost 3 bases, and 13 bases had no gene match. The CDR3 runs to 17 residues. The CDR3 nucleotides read TGTGCCAGCAGTTTTGGGCGGGAGTATGTTCCCCACAATGAGCAGTTCTTC. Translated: CASSFGREYVPHNEQFF.

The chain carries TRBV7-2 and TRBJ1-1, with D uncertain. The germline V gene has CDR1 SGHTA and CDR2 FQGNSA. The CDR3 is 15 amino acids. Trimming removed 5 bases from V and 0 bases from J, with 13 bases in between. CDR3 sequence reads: CASSAEGFMNTEAFF. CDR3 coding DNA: TGTGCCAGCAGCGCGGAAGGTTTTATGAACACTGAAGCTTTCTTT.

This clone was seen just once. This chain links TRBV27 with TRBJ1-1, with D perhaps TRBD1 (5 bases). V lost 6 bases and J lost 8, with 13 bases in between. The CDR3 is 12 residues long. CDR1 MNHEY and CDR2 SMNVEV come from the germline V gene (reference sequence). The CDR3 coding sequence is TGTGCCAGCAGCCTCTACGGGGCCGAAGCTTTCTTT. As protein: CASSLYGAEAFF.

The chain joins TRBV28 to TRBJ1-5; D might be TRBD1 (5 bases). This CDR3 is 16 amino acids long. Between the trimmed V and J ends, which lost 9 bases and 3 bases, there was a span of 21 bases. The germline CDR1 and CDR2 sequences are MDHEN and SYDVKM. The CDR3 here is CASLMRGRANNQPQHF. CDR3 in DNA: TGTGCCAGTCTGATGAGGGGACGGGCGAACAATCAGCCCCAGCATTTT.

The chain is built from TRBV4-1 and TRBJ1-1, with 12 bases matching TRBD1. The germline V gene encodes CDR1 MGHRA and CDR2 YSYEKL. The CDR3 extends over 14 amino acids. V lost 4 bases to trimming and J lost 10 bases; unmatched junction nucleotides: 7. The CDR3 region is CASSPGQGARGAFF. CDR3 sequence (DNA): TGCGCCAGCAGCCCGGGACAGGGGGCGAGGGGAGCTTTCTTT.

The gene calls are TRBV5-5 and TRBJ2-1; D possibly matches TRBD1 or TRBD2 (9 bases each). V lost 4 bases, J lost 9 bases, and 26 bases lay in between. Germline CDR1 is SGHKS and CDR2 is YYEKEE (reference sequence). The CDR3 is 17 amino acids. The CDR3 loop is CASSAGIAGDRGTEQFF. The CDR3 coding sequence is TGTGCCAGCAGCGCGGGGATAGCGGGAGACAGGGGGACTGAGCAGTTCTTC.

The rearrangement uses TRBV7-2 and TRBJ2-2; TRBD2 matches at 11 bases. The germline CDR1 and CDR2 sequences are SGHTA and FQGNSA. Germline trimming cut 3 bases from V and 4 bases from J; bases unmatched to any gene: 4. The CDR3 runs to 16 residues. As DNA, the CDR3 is TGTGCCAGCAGCTTGGATCTAGCGGGGGGCACCGGGGAGCTGTTTTTT. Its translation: CASSLDLAGGTGELFF.

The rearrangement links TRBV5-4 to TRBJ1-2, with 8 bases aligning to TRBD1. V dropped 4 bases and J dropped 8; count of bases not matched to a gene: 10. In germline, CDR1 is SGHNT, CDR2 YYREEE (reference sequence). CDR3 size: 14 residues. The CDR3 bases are TGTGCCAGCAGCCCTGTGGCAGGGGGCGGGGGCTACACCTTC. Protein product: CASSPVAGGGGYTF.

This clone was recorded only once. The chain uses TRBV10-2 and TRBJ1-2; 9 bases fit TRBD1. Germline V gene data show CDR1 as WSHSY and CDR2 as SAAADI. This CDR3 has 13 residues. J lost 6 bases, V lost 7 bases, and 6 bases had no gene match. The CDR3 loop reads CASIDRGTDGYTF. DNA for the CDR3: TGCGCCAGCATCGACAGGGGGACAGATGGCTACACCTTC.

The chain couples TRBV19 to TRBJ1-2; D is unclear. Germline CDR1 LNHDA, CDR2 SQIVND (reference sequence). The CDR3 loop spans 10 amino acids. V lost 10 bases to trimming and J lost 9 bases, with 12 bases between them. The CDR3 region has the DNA TGTGCCACCTTCCAGAAGAGCTACACCTTC. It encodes CATFQKSYTF.

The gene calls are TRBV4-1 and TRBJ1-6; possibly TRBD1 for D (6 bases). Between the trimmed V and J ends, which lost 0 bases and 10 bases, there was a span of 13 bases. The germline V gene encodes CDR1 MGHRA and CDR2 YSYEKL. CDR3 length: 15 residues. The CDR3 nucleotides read TGCGCCAGCAGCCAAGAAGACAGGACAGTATCACCCCTCCACTTT. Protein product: CASSQEDRTVSPLHF.

DNA of the CDR3: TGTGCCAGCAGCGCCCCGCGGAGCAACACCGGGGAGCTGTTTTTT. Protein sequence: CASSAPRSNTGELFF. The rearrangement links TRBV11-3 to TRBJ2-2; D unresolved. This CDR3 has 15 residues. The germline CDR1 and CDR2 sequences are SGHNT and YENEEA. V was cut by 5 bases and J by 2 bases, with 12 bases left in between.

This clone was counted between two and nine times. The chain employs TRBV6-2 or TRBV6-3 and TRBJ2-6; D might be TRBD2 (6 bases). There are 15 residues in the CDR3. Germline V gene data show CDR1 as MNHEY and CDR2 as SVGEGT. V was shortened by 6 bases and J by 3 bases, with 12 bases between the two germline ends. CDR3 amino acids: CASSLLGSGANVLTF. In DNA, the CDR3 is TGTGCCAGCAGCCTGCTCGGGAGTGGGGCCAACGTCCTGACTTTC.